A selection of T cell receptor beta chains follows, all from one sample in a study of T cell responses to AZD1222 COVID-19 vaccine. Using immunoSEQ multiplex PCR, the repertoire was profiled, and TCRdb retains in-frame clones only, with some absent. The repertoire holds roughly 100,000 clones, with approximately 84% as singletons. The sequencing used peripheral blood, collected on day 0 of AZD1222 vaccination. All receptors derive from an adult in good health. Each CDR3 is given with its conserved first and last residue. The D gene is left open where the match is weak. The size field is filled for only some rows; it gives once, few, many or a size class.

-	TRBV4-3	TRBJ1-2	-	TGCGCCAGCAGCCCCGATGGTGCCCGCGACTACACCTTC	CASSPDGARDYTF
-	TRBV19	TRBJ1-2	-	TGTGCCAGTAGTATCAACAGGCCTCTCTATGGCTACACCTTC	CASSINRPLYGYTF
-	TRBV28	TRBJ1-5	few	TGTGCCAGCCGAAGTGAGGGTCGGGGTCAGCCCCAGCATTTT	CASRSEGRGQPQHF
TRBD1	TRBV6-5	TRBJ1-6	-	TGTGCCAGCAGTTACCGGGACAGTCTTAATTCACCCCTCCACTTT	CASSYRDSLNSPLHF
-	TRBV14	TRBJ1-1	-	TGTGCCAGCAGCCGGCAACCTAACACTGAAGCTTTCTTT	CASSRQPNTEAFF
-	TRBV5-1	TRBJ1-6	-	TGCGCCAGCAGCTTTTTGGGGGAGCTTTCACCCCTCCACTTT	CASSFLGELSPLHF
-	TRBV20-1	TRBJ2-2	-	TGCAGTGTAACAGGGCCCGGGGAGCTGTTTTTT	CSVTGPGELFF
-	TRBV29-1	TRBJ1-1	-	TGCAGCGTTGCCTCCCAGGGTACCCTGACTGAAGCTTTCTTT	CSVASQGTLTEAFF
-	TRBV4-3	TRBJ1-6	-	TGCGCCAGCAGCCAAGTGGCGGATAATTCACCCCTCCACTTT	CASSQVADNSPLHF
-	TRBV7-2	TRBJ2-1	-	TGTGCCAGCAGCTTTGGCCCCGCAGGGGCGCAGTTCTTC	CASSFGPAGAQFF
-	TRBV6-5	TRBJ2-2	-	TGTGCCAGCAGTTCAGGGACCGGGGAGCTGTTTTTT	CASSSGTGELFF
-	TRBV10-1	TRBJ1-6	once	TGCGCCAGCAGAGCGCAAGAAAGTAATTCACCCCTCCACTTT	CASRAQESNSPLHF
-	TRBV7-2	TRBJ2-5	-	TGTGCCAGCAGCCGGGAGTCGTACCAAGAGACCCAGTACTTC	CASSRESYQETQYF
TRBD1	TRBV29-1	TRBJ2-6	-	TGCAGCGTTACGACAGGGACTGGGGCCAACGTCCTGACTTTC	CSVTTGTGANVLTF
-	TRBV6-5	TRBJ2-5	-	TGTGCCAGCAGTTTGGGGGTTTCGGAGACCCAGTACTTC	CASSLGVSETQYF
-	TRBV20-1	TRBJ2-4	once	TGCAGTGCTAGTCCCCTGCTAGCCAAAAACATTCAGTACTTC	CSASPLLAKNIQYF
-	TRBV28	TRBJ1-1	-	TGTGCCAGCAGTGGCGACCCAAACACTGAAGCTTTCTTT	CASSGDPNTEAFF
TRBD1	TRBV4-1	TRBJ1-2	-	TGCGCCAGCAGCCAAGACCCGGGACAGGGATTCCATGGCTACACCTTC	CASSQDPGQGFHGYTF
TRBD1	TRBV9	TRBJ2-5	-	TGTGCCAGCAGCCCGCGACAGGGGAGTTGGCAAGAGACCCAGTACTTC	CASSPRQGSWQETQYF
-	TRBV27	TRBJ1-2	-	TGTGCCAGCAGTTTACTTAAGGACCGAGGTTATGGCTACACCTTC	CASSLLKDRGYGYTF
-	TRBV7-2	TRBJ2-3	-	TGTGCCAGCAGCGCTACACAGGGTATCACAGATACGCAGTATTTT	CASSATQGITDTQYF
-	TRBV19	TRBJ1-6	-	TGTGCCAGTAGTGGTGGGGGTCCCAATTCACCCCTCCACTTT	CASSGGGPNSPLHF
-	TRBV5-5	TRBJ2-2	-	TGTGCCAGCAGCCCTGGGTGGGGGGACACCGGGGAGCTGTTTTTT	CASSPGWGDTGELFF
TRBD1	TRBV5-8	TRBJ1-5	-	TGTGCCAGCAGCTTATTCACAGGGGAAGGGCGCGGGCAGCCCCAGCATTTT	CASSLFTGEGRGQPQHF
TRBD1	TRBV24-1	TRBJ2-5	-	TGTGCCACCAGTGTCAACAGACAGGGGGGAGAGACCCAGTACTTC	CATSVNRQGGETQYF
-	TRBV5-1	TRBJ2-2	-	TGCGCCAGCAGCTCTGCGGGTCTCACCGGGGAGCTGTTTTTT	CASSSAGLTGELFF
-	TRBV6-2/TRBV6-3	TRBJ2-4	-	TGTGCCAGCAGTCCACCGTTAGTAGGGGCGGACATTCAGTACTTC	CASSPPLVGADIQYF
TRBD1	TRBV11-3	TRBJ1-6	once	TGTGCCAGCAGCTGGACCGGGACAGGCTTTCGGTCACCCCTCCACTTT	CASSWTGTGFRSPLHF
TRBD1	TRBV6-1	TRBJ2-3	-	TGTGCCAGCAGTGAGTCGACAGGGGGTTTCCCCGAAGATACGCAGTATTTT	CASSESTGGFPEDTQYF
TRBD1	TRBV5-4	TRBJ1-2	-	TGTGCCAGCAGCCAAGCCGGGACAGTCTATGGCTACACCTTC	CASSQAGTVYGYTF
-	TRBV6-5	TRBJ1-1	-	TGTGCCAGTCGAAGGGAGTGGAAGAACACTGAAGCTTTCTTT	CASRREWKNTEAFF
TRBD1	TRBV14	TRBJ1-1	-	TGTGCCAGCAGCCCAGACAGGGAGGACACTGAAGCTTTCTTT	CASSPDREDTEAFF
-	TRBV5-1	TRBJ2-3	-	TGCGCCAGCCTCCGGAGCGGGCATCAAGATACGCAGTATTTT	CASLRSGHQDTQYF
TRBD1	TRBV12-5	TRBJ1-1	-	TGTGCTAGTGTCTGGGACAGCCTTCTGGGCACTGAAGCTTTCTTT	CASVWDSLLGTEAFF
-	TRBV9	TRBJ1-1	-	TGTGCCAGCAGCGCCCTCAGAATGAACACTGAAGCTTTCTTT	CASSALRMNTEAFF
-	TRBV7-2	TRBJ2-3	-	TGTGCCAGCAGCTTTGTTGGCGGTAGCACAGATACGCAGTATTTT	CASSFVGGSTDTQYF
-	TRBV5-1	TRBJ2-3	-	TGCGCCAGCAGCTTGGGGCAGAGCACAGATACGCAGTATTTT	CASSLGQSTDTQYF
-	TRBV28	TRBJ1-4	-	TGTGCCAGCAGTTTAAGAGGGCAGGGGTCCGGTGGACTGTTTTTT	CASSLRGQGSGGLFF
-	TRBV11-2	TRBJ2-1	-	TGTGCCAGCAGCTTAGTGCGGGATGAGCAGTTCTTC	CASSLVRDEQFF
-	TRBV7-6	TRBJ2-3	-	TGTGCCAGCAGCTTAGGACAGAACACAGATACGCAGTATTTT	CASSLGQNTDTQYF
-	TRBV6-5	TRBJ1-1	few	TGTGCCAGCAGACTTCAGGGTGAAGAAAACACTGAAGCTTTCTTT	CASRLQGEENTEAFF
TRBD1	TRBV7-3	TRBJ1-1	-	TGTGCCAGCAGCTTATCTGGGACAGAGAACACTGAAGCTTTCTTT	CASSLSGTENTEAFF
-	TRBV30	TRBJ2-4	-	TGTGCCTCGCGACAGGTTAACATTCAGTACTTC	CASRQVNIQYF
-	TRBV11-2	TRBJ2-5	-	TGTGCCAGCAGCTCCTTGGGTGGGGCAGGGCTAGAGACCCAGTACTTC	CASSSLGGAGLETQYF
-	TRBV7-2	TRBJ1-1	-	TGTGCCAGCAACCGTGGGATGAACACTGAAGCTTTCTTT	CASNRGMNTEAFF
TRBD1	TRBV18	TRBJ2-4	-	TGTGCCAGCTCACTGGGACAGAAAAAAAACATTCAGTACTTC	CASSLGQKKNIQYF
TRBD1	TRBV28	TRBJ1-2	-	TGTGCCAGCAGACGACCGGGACAGGGGGCGTATGGCTACACCTTC	CASRRPGQGAYGYTF
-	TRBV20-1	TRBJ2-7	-	TGCAGTGCTAGTGTAGGCCTCCGGGGGCTCTACGAGCAGTACTTC	CSASVGLRGLYEQYF
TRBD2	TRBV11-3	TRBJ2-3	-	TGTGCCAGCAGCTTAGAGGTAGCGGGGGGGCGTACAGATACGCAGTATTTT	CASSLEVAGGRTDTQYF
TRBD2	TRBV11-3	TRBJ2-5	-	TGTGCCAGCAGCCTAGCGGGAGGGATCGGGGAGACCCAGTACTTC	CASSLAGGIGETQYF
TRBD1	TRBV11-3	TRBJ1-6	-	TGTGCCAGCAGCTTAGATGCTCGACAGGGCTCACCCCTCCACTTT	CASSLDARQGSPLHF
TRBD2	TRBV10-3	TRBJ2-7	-	TGTGCCATCAGAGATTCTAGCGGGAGGGGAGAGCAGTACTTC	CAIRDSSGRGEQYF
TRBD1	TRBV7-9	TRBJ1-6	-	TGTGCCAGCAGCCCGGGACAGGGATTTTCACCCCTCCACTTT	CASSPGQGFSPLHF
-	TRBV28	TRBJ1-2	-	TGTGCCAGCAGTTTAGGGAGCCAAACCCCCTATGGCTACACCTTC	CASSLGSQTPYGYTF
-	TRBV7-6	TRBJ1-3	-	TGTGCCAGCAGCTTAGAAGCGGGGCCCGACTTATACACCATATATTTT	CASSLEAGPDLYTIYF